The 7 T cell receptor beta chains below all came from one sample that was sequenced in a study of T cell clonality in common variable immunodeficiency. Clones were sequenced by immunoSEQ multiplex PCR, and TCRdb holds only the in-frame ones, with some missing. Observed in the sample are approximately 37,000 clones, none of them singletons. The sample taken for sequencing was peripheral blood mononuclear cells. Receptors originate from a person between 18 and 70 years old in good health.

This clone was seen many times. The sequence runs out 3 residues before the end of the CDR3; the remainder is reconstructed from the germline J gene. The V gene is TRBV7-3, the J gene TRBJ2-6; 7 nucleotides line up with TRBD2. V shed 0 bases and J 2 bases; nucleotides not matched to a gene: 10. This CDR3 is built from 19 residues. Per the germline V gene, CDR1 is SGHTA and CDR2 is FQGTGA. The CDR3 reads CASSLTGGGVRTGANVLTF. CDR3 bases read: TGTGCCAGCAGCTTAACGGGGGGAGGGGTGAGGACTGGGGCCAACGTC.

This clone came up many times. Incomplete CDR3 DNA: TGTGCCAGCAGTGAAACATCGGCCAAAAACATT. Its translation: CASSETSAKNI. The full-length CDR3 reads as CASSETSAKNIQYF. V usage is TRBV2 and J usage is TRBJ2-4; D is undetermined. The CDR3 end lies 3 residues beyond the end of the read and is filled in from the germline J gene. V gave up 2 bases and J gave up 1 base, with 6 bases separating them. The germline CDR1 and CDR2 sequences are SNHLY and FYNNEI. The CDR3 has 14 residues.

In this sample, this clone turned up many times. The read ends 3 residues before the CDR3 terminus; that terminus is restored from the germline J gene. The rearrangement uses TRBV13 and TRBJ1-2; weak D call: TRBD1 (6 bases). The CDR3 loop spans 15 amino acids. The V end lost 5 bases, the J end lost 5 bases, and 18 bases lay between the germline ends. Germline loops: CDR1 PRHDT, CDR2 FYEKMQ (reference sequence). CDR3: CASSAYREGTYGYTF. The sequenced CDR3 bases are TGTGCCAGCAGCGCGTACAGGGAAGGAACTTATGGC.

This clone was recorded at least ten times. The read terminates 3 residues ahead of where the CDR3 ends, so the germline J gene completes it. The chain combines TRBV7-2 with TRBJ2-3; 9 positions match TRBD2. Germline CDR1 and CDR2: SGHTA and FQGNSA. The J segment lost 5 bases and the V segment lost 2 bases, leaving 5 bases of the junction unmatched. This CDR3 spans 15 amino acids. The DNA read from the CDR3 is TGTGCCAGCAGCTTAAACCCACTAGCGGGAGATACG. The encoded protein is CASSLNPLAGDT. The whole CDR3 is CASSLNPLAGDTQYF.

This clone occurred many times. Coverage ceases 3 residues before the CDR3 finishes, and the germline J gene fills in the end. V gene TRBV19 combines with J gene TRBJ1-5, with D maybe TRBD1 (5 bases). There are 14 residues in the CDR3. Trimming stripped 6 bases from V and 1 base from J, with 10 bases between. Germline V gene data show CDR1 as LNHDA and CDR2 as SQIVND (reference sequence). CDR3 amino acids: CASRDGGSNQPQHF. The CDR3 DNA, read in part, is TGTGCCAGTAGGGACGGGGGAAGCAATCAGCCC.

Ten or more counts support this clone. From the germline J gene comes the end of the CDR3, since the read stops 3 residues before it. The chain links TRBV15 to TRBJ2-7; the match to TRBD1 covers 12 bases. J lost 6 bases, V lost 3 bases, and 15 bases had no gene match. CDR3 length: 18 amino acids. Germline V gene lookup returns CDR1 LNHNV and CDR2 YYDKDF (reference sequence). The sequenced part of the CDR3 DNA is TGTGCCACCAGCAGGGGACAGGGGGCCCTAGCGGGATCGGGCGAG. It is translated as CATSRGQGALAGSGE. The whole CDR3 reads CATSRGQGALAGSGEQYF.

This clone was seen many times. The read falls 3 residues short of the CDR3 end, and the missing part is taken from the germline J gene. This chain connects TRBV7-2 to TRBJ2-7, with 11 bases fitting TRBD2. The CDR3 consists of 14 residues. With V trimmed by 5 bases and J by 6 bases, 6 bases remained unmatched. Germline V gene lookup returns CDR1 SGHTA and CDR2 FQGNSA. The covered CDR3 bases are TGTGCCAGCAGCGGTACGCTAGCGGGAGGCGAG. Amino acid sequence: CASSGTLAGGE. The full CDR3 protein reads CASSGTLAGGEQYF.